The rows below give T cell receptor beta chains drawn from one sample of a study of blood T cells in healthy people across ages. TCRdb used MiXCR to reprocess the 5' RACE reads, holding one entry per CDR3 protein. The table lists about 1,500,000 distinct CDR3 sequences, roughly 45% of them singletons, with less than 8% in the top ten. The sample consisted of blood. These receptors originate from a woman aged 18-29 years in good health. The CDR3 runs from the conserved cysteine through the conserved F or W. Fields, in order: V gene, D gene, clone size, J gene, CDR3 protein, CDR3 DNA. A D gene is named only where the DNA matches it firmly. Not all rows give a size; the values are once, few, many and, for expanded clones, a class.

v_gene: TRBV5-6
d_gene: .
abundance: .
j_gene: TRBJ2-1
CDR3aa: CASSLGGPGGNNGQFF
CDR3nt: TGTGCCAGCAGCTTGGGGGGTCCCGGCGGGAACAATGGGCAGTTCTTC

v_gene: TRBV12-3/TRBV12-4
d_gene: .
abundance: .
j_gene: TRBJ1-5
CDR3aa: CASSLDTNNQPQHF
CDR3nt: TGTGCCAGCAGCCTCGACACTAACAATCAGCCCCAGCATTTT

v_gene: TRBV28
d_gene: .
abundance: few
j_gene: TRBJ1-5
CDR3aa: CASSLQTLEPQHF
CDR3nt: TGTGCCAGCAGTTTACAGACGCTGGAGCCCCAGCATTTT

v_gene: TRBV29-1
d_gene: .
abundance: .
j_gene: TRBJ2-1
CDR3aa: CSVDSVTDEQFF
CDR3nt: TGCAGCGTTGATTCAGTTACAGATGAGCAGTTCTTC

v_gene: TRBV6-5
d_gene: .
abundance: .
j_gene: TRBJ2-1
CDR3aa: CASSYSAAPPYNEQFF
CDR3nt: TGTGCCAGCAGTTACTCGGCAGCCCCCCCCTACAATGAGCAGTTCTTC

v_gene: TRBV9
d_gene: .
abundance: .
j_gene: TRBJ2-3
CDR3aa: CASSPSSAKDWYTDTQYF
CDR3nt: TGTGCCAGCAGCCCCTCCTCCGCTAAGGACTGGTACACAGATACGCAGTATTTT

v_gene: TRBV20-1
d_gene: .
abundance: few
j_gene: TRBJ1-2
CDR3aa: CSAGEPYGYTF
CDR3nt: TGCAGTGCTGGGGAACCTTATGGCTACACCTTC

v_gene: TRBV20-1
d_gene: .
abundance: .
j_gene: TRBJ1-1
CDR3aa: CSASAPGAEAFF
CDR3nt: TGCAGTGCCAGCGCCCCGGGGGCTGAAGCTTTCTTT

v_gene: TRBV4-1
d_gene: .
abundance: few
j_gene: TRBJ2-5
CDR3aa: CASSYAGTGRQETQYF
CDR3nt: TGCGCCAGCAGCTATGCCGGGACTGGCAGACAAGAGACCCAGTACTTC

v_gene: TRBV20-1
d_gene: TRBD2
abundance: .
j_gene: TRBJ2-1
CDR3aa: CSPGGSSYNEQFF
CDR3nt: TGCAGCCCGGGGGGAAGCTCCTACAATGAGCAGTTCTTC

v_gene: TRBV10-3
d_gene: TRBD2
abundance: .
j_gene: TRBJ2-4
CDR3aa: CAISESNSGSENIQYF
CDR3nt: TGTGCCATCAGTGAGTCTAATAGCGGGAGCGAAAACATTCAGTACTTC

v_gene: TRBV6-1
d_gene: .
abundance: .
j_gene: TRBJ1-5
CDR3aa: CASSDGRPQHF
CDR3nt: TGTGCCAGCAGTGACGGCCGACCCCAGCATTTT

v_gene: TRBV12-3/TRBV12-4
d_gene: .
abundance: many
j_gene: TRBJ1-4
CDR3aa: CASSLAGREKLFF
CDR3nt: TGTGCCAGCAGCTTAGCAGGAAGGGAAAAACTGTTTTTT

v_gene: TRBV4-1
d_gene: TRBD2
abundance: .
j_gene: TRBJ2-4
CDR3aa: CASSQESPSGSSNIQYF
CDR3nt: TGCGCCAGCAGCCAAGAATCGCCTAGCGGGAGTTCAAACATTCAGTACTTC

v_gene: TRBV14
d_gene: .
abundance: .
j_gene: TRBJ2-5
CDR3aa: CASSWDKEYF
CDR3nt: TGTGCCAGCAGCTGGGACAAGGAGTACTTC

v_gene: TRBV6-1
d_gene: .
abundance: .
j_gene: TRBJ1-1
CDR3aa: CVSSERLPSANTEAFF
CDR3nt: TGTGTCAGCAGTGAGCGGCTCCCCTCCGCAAACACTGAAGCTTTCTTT

v_gene: TRBV11-2
d_gene: .
abundance: .
j_gene: TRBJ2-1
CDR3aa: CASSSKEDSSYNEQFF
CDR3nt: TGTGCCAGCAGCTCCAAGGAGGACTCTTCCTACAATGAGCAGTTCTTC

v_gene: TRBV20-1
d_gene: TRBD1
abundance: .
j_gene: TRBJ1-2
CDR3aa: CSAPQGDYGYTF
CDR3nt: TGCAGTGCTCCCCAGGGGGACTATGGCTACACCTTC

v_gene: TRBV28
d_gene: .
abundance: few
j_gene: TRBJ2-7
CDR3aa: CASSAVNEQYF
CDR3nt: TGTGCCAGCAGTGCTGTTAACGAGCAGTACTTC

v_gene: TRBV12-3/TRBV12-4
d_gene: .
abundance: few
j_gene: TRBJ1-1
CDR3aa: CASSYDRPTGNTEAFF
CDR3nt: TGTGCCAGCAGCTACGACAGACCTACGGGGAACACTGAAGCTTTCTTT

v_gene: TRBV7-9
d_gene: .
abundance: .
j_gene: TRBJ2-1
CDR3aa: CASSLGFFGEASYNEQFF
CDR3nt: TGTGCCAGCAGCTTAGGGTTCTTTGGGGAGGCCTCCTACAATGAGCAGTTCTTC

v_gene: TRBV7-3
d_gene: TRBD2
abundance: .
j_gene: TRBJ2-1
CDR3aa: CASSFSGTSGTNEQFF
CDR3nt: TGTGCCAGCAGCTTCTCCGGGACTAGCGGGACTAATGAGCAGTTCTTC

v_gene: TRBV20-1
d_gene: TRBD2
abundance: few
j_gene: TRBJ2-1
CDR3aa: CSAELRLAENNEQFF
CDR3nt: TGCAGTGCTGAGTTGCGACTAGCGGAAAACAATGAGCAGTTCTTC

v_gene: TRBV19
d_gene: TRBD2
abundance: .
j_gene: TRBJ2-7
CDR3aa: CASSPASGDSYEQYF
CDR3nt: TGTGCCAGTAGTCCGGCTAGCGGGGACTCCTACGAGCAGTACTTC

v_gene: TRBV7-3
d_gene: TRBD1
abundance: few
j_gene: TRBJ1-1
CDR3aa: CASSSGQGKAFF
CDR3nt: TGTGCCAGCAGCTCCGGACAGGGAAAAGCTTTCTTT

v_gene: TRBV20-1
d_gene: .
abundance: .
j_gene: TRBJ2-7
CDR3aa: CSAHFGDTSYEQYF
CDR3nt: TGCAGTGCCCACTTTGGGGACACCTCCTACGAGCAGTACTTC

v_gene: TRBV6-1
d_gene: .
abundance: .
j_gene: TRBJ2-3
CDR3aa: CASSEMPTDTQYF
CDR3nt: TGTGCCAGCAGTGAAATGCCCACAGATACGCAGTATTTT

v_gene: TRBV9
d_gene: TRBD2
abundance: .
j_gene: TRBJ2-1
CDR3aa: CASSVVGPGLAGDNEQFF
CDR3nt: TGTGCCAGCAGCGTAGTGGGTCCGGGGCTAGCGGGAGACAATGAGCAGTTCTTC

v_gene: TRBV3-1
d_gene: TRBD2
abundance: .
j_gene: TRBJ2-3
CDR3aa: CASSKVVAGADTQYF
CDR3nt: TGTGCCAGCAGCAAAGTTGTGGCGGGGGCAGATACGCAGTATTTT

v_gene: TRBV20-1
d_gene: .
abundance: .
j_gene: TRBJ1-2
CDR3aa: CSARPSPRNGYTF
CDR3nt: TGCAGTGCTAGACCCAGTCCTAGGAATGGCTACACCTTC

v_gene: TRBV21-1
d_gene: .
abundance: .
j_gene: TRBJ2-3
CDR3aa: CVSSKGAKSTDTQYF
CDR3nt: TGTGTCAGCAGCAAAGGTGCAAAATCTACAGATACGCAGTATTTT